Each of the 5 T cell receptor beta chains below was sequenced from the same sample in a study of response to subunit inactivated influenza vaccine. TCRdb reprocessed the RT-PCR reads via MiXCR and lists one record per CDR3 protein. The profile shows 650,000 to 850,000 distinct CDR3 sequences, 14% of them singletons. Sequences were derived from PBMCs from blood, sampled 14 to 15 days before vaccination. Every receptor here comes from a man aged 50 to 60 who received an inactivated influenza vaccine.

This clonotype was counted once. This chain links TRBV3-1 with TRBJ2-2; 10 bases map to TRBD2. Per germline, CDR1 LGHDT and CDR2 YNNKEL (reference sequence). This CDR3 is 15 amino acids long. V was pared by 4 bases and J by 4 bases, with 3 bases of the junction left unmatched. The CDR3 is CASSRERGGTGELFF. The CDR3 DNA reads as TGTGCCAGCAGCCGAGAGCGGGGGGGCACCGGGGAGCTGTTTTTT.

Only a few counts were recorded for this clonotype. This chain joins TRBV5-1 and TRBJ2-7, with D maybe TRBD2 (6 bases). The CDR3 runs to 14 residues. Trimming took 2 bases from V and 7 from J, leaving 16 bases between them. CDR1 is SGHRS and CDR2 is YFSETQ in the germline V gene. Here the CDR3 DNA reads TGCGCCAGCAGCTTTACTCAGGGCGGGGAGGAGCAGTACTTC. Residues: CASSFTQGGEEQYF.

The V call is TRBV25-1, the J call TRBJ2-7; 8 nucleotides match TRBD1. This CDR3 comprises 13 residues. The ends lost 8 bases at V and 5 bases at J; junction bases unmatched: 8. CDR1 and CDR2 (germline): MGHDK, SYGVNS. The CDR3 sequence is CASGYRGVDEQYF. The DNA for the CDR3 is TGTGCCAGCGGATACAGGGGGGTCGACGAGCAGTACTTC.

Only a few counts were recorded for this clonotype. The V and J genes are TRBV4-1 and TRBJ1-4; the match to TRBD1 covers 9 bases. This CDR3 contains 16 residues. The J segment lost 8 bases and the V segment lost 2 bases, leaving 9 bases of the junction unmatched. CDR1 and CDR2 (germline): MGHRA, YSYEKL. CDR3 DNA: TGCGCCAGCAGCCAACCGAACAGGGGGCGGGGGGAAAAACTGTTTTTT. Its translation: CASSQPNRGRGEKLFF.

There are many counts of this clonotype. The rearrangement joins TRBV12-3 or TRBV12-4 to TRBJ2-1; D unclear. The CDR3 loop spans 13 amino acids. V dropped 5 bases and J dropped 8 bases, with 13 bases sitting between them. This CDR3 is CASSVAVGYEQFF. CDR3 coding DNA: TGTGCCAGCAGTGTCGCAGTCGGTTATGAGCAGTTCTTC.